In this sample, the clone carrying this TCR beta chain turned up many times. Its antigen remains unidentified. A single record per CDR3 protein comes from TCRdb applying MiXCR to the RT-PCR reads. The table lists fewer than 700,000 distinct CDR3 sequences, roughly 13% of them singletons. This entry is derived from a study of response to subunit inactivated influenza vaccine. CDR3 size: 13 residues. Germline V gene data show CDR1 as DFQATT and CDR2 as SNEGSKA (reference sequence). The V end lost 2 bases, the J end lost 2 bases, and 10 bases lay between the germline ends. The study's findings and limits: There was a suggestion from the authors that each seasonal influenza vaccination recruits few new T cells.

This specimen consisted of PBMCs from blood, obtained roughly 45 days after vaccination. The clonotype originates from a man over 45 who received an inactivated influenza vaccine. This chain links TRBV20-1 with TRBJ2-7; tentatively, D is TRBD2 (6 bases). The CDR3 here is CSARRESAYEQYF. CDR3 nucleotides: TGCAGTGCTAGACGGGAGTCGGCCTACGAGCAGTACTTC.